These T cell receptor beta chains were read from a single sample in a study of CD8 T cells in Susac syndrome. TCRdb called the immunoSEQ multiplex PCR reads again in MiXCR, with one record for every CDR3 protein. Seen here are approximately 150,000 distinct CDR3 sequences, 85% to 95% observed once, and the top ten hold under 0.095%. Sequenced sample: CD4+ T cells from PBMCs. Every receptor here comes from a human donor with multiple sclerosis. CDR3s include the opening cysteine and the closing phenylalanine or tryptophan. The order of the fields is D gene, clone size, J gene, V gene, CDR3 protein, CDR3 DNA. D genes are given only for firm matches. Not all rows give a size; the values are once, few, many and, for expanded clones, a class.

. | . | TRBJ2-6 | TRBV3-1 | CASSQVVSGANVLTF | TGTGCCAGCAGCCAAGTCGTCTCTGGGGCCAACGTCCTGACTTTC
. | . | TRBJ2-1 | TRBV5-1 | CASSHDRDEQFF | TGCGCCAGCAGCCATGACCGGGATGAGCAGTTCTTC
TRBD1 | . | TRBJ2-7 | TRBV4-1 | CASSQVLGQGAYEQYF | TGCGCCAGCAGCCAAGTCCTAGGACAGGGGGCCTACGAGCAGTACTTC
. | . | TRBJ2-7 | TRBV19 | CASSIGGIGSYEQYF | TGTGCCAGTAGTATAGGGGGAATAGGCTCCTACGAGCAGTACTTC
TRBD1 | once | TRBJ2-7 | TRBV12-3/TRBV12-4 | CASSRTGIDEQYF | TGTGCCAGCAGTAGGACAGGGATCGACGAGCAGTACTTC
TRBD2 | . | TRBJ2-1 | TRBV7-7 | CASARSVLAGYNEQFF | TGTGCCAGCGCCCGGTCCGTACTAGCGGGTTACAATGAGCAGTTCTTC
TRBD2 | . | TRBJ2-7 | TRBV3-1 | CASSQLPAGGLNEQYF | TGTGCCAGCAGCCAACTCCCGGCGGGGGGGCTGAACGAGCAGTACTTC
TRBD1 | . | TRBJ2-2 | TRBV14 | CASSQGPWTGASTGELFF | TGTGCCAGCAGCCAAGGACCTTGGACAGGCGCTAGCACCGGGGAGCTGTTTTTT
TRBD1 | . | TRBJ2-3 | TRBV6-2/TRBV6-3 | CASRRQGAGDTQYF | TGTGCCAGCAGGCGACAGGGGGCGGGAGATACGCAGTATTTT
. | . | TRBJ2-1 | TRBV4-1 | CASSLDTRKQFF | TGCGCCAGCAGCTTGGACACTCGTAAGCAGTTCTTC
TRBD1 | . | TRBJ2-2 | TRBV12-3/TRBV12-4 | CASRRTGTNTGELFF | TGTGCCAGCAGGAGGACAGGGACGAACACCGGGGAGCTGTTTTTT
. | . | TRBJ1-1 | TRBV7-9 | CASSPRTEAFF | TGTGCCAGCAGCCCGCGCACTGAAGCTTTCTTT
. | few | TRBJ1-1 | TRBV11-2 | CASSLGGLTEAFF | TGTGCCAGCAGCTTGGGAGGGCTCACTGAAGCTTTCTTT
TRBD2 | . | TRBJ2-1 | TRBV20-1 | CSARVASGRADEQFF | TGCAGTGCTAGAGTCGCTAGCGGGAGAGCCGATGAGCAGTTCTTC
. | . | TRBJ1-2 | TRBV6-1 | CASSERSGAYTF | TGTGCCAGCAGTGAACGGTCAGGGGCCTACACCTTC
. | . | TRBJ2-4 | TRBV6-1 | CASSLRRDSYKNIQYF | TGTGCCAGCAGCCTCAGGAGGGACAGTTACAAAAACATTCAGTACTTC
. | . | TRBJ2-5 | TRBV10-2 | CASSESLGTFGGETQYF | TGCGCCAGCAGTGAGTCGTTGGGGACTTTCGGCGGAGAGACCCAGTACTTC
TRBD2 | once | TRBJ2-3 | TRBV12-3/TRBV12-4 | CASTFSGDTDTQYF | TGTGCCAGCACCTTTAGCGGGGACACAGATACGCAGTATTTT
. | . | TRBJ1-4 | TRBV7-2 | CASSSDGTNEKLFF | TGTGCCAGCAGCTCGGATGGCACTAATGAAAAACTGTTTTTT
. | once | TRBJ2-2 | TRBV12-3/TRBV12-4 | CASRTMITGELFF | TGTGCCAGCAGGACTATGATCACCGGGGAGCTGTTTTTT
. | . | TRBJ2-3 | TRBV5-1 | CASSPLGGSDTQYF | TGCGCCAGCAGCCCCCTAGGGGGTTCAGATACGCAGTATTTT
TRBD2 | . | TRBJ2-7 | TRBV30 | CAGTSGGRAYEQYF | TGTGCCGGGACTAGCGGGGGGCGAGCCTACGAGCAGTACTTC
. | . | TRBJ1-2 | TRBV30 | CAWSVQQTYGYTF | TGTGCCTGGAGTGTACAGCAAACCTATGGCTACACCTTC
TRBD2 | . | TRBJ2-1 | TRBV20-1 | CSATASGINEQFF | TGCAGTGCTACGGCTAGCGGGATAAATGAGCAGTTCTTC
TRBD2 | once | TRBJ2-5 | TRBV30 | CAWGTRAETQYF | TGTGCCTGGGGGACTAGGGCGGAGACCCAGTACTTC
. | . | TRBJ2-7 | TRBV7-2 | CASSPGAGVDEQYF | TGTGCCAGCAGCCCCGGGGCAGGGGTCGACGAGCAGTACTTC
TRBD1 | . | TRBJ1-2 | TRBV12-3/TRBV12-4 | CASSLGRTGGTNGYTF | TGTGCCAGCAGTCTAGGCCGGACAGGGGGCACAAATGGCTACACCTTC
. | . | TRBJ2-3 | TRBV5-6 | CASSLSSADTQYF | TGTGCCAGCAGCTTAAGTTCGGCAGATACGCAGTATTTT
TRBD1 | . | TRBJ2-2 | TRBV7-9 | CASSRDREYGELFF | TGTGCCAGCAGCAGAGACAGGGAATACGGGGAGCTGTTTTTT
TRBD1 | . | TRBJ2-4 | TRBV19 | CASRDRGTKNIQYF | TGTGCCAGTAGGGACAGGGGGACCAAAAACATTCAGTACTTC
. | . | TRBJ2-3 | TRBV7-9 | CASRGRGESDTQYF | TGTGCCAGCAGGGGGAGAGGGGAATCAGATACGCAGTATTTT
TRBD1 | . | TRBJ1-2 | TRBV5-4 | CASRKLGGTGVNYGYTF | TGTGCCAGCAGGAAGCTTGGAGGGACAGGGGTTAACTATGGCTACACCTTC
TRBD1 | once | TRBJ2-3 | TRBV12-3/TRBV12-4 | CASRTPCRTGVTDTQYF | TGTGCCAGCAGGACTCCTTGCAGGACAGGAGTCACAGATACGCAGTATTTT
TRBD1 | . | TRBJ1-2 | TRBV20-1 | CSAPRGGFGYTF | TGCAGTGCTCCCAGGGGGGGCTTTGGCTACACCTTC
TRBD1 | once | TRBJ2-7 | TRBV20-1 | CSAPTGTAYEQYF | TGCAGTGCGCCCACCGGGACAGCCTACGAGCAGTACTTC
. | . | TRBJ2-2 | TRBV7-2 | CASSLNPNTGELFF | TGTGCCAGCAGCTTAAACCCAAACACCGGGGAGCTGTTTTTT
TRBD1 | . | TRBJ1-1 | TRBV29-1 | CSVGTGGTEAFF | TGCAGCGTTGGGACAGGGGGCACTGAAGCTTTCTTT
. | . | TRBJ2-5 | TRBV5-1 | CASRAGFQETQYF | TGCGCCAGCAGGGCGGGGTTCCAAGAGACCCAGTACTTC
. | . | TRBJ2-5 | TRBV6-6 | CATSRRGGQETQYF | TGTGCCACGTCCCGCAGGGGAGGTCAAGAGACCCAGTACTTC
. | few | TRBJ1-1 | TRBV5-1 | CASSLQGRNTEAFF | TGCGCCAGCAGCTTGCAGGGGCGGAACACTGAAGCTTTCTTT
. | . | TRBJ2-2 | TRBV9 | CASSVGLYANTGELFF | TGTGCCAGCAGCGTAGGTTTATACGCGAACACCGGGGAGCTGTTTTTT
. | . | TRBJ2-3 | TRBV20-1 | CSARDLADTQYF | TGCAGTGCTAGGGATTTAGCGGATACGCAGTATTTT
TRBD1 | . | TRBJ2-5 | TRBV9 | CASSASGGSQETQYF | TGTGCCAGCAGCGCCTCAGGGGGATCCCAAGAGACCCAGTACTTC
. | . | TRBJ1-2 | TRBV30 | CAWSDGKYGYTF | TGTGCCTGGAGTGACGGGAAGTATGGCTACACCTTC
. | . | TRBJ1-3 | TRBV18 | CASSPELSGNTIYF | TGTGCCAGCTCTCCCGAACTCTCTGGAAACACCATATATTTT
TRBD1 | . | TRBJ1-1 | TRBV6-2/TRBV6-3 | CASSRFGQGSEAFF | TGTGCCAGCTCGAGATTTGGACAGGGGTCTGAAGCTTTCTTT
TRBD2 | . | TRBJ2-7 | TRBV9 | CASSVGLAGGPYEQYF | TGTGCCAGCAGCGTAGGCCTAGCGGGAGGGCCCTACGAGCAGTACTTC
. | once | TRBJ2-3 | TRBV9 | CASSVGAGSTDTQYF | TGTGCCAGCAGCGTAGGGGCGGGATCCACAGATACGCAGTATTTT
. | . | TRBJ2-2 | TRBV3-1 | CASSQDRWSGELFF | TGTGCCAGCAGCCAAGATCGGTGGAGCGGGGAGCTGTTTTTT
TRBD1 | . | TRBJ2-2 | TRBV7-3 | CASSAQGITGELFF | TGTGCCAGCAGCGCACAGGGGATCACCGGGGAGCTGTTTTTT
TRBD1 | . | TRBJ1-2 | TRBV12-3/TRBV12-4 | CASSLGQENYGYTF | TGTGCCAGCAGTCTCGGACAGGAAAACTATGGCTACACCTTC
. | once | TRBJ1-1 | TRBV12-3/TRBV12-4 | CASKRGAEGTEAFF | TGTGCCAGCAAGCGGGGGGCGGAGGGCACTGAAGCTTTCTTT
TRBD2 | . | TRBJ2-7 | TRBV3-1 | CASSQRAGVHEQYF | TGTGCCAGCAGCCAGAGAGCGGGAGTCCACGAGCAGTACTTC